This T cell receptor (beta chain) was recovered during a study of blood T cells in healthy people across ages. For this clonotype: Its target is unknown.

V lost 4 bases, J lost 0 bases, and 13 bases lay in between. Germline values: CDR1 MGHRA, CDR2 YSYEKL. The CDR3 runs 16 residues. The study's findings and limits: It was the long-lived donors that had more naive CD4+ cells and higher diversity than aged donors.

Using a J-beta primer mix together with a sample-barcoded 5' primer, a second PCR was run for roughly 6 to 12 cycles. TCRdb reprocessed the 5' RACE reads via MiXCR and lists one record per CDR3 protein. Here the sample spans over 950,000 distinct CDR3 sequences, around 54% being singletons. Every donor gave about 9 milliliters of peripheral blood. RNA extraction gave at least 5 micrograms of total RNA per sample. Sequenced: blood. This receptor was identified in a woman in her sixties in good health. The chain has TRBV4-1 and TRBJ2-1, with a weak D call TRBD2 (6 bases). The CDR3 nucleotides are TGCGCCAGCAGCCTGGGACTTTCCCCCTCCTACAATGAGCAGTTCTTC. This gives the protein CASSLGLSPSYNEQFF.